This T cell receptor beta chain was sequenced in a study of shared clonotypes between healthy human individuals. The CDR3 is 12 amino acids. Germline V CDR1 and CDR2: SNHLY, FYNNEI. Trimming took off 7 bases at V and 6 bases at J, with 11 bases between the two ends. Study observations and caveats: As a rule, naive subsets had a larger estimated richness than memory subsets.

TCRdb's table, derived via immunoSEQ multiplex PCR, lists solely in-frame clones and lacks some. The table has about 2.3 million clones, about 90% seen once. A remark on this clone: The target antigen is unknown.

The rearrangement joins TRBV2 to TRBJ2-3; D unresolved. Sequencing used naive CD4+ T cells from PBMCs. As for subset: CD45RA+ positively selected. The TCR comes from a young man in good health. Some clones in this sample may be carry-over from other donors' samples. The CDR3 DNA reads as TGTGCCAGCACCCAGGTAGGGGATACGCAGTATTTT. This gives the protein CASTQVGDTQYF.